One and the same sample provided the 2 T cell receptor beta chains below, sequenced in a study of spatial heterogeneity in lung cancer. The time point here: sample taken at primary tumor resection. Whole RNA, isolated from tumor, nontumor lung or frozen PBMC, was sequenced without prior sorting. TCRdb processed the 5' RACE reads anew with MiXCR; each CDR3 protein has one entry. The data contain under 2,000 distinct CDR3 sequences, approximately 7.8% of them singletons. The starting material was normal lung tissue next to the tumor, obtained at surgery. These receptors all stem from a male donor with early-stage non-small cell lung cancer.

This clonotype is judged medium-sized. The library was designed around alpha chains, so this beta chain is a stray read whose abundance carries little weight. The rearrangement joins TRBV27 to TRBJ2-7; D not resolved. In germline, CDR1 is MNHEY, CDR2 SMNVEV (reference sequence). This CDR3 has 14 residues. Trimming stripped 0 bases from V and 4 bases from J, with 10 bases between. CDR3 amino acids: CASSLSLSLYEQYF. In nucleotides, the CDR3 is TGTGCCAGCAGTTTATCGCTATCCCTATACGAGCAGTACTTC.

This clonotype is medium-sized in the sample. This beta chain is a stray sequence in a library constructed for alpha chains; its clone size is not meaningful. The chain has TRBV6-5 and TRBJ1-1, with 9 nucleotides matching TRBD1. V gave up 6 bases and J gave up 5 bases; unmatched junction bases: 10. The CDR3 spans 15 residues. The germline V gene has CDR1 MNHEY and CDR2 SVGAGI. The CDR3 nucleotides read TGTGCCAGCAGACGTGCGGGACAGGGAGAGACTGAAGCTTTCTTT. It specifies CASRRAGQGETEAFF.